The next 29 T cell receptor beta chains were all read from a single sample in a study of CD8 T cells in Susac syndrome. With random hexamers, roughly 0.5 to 1 ug RNA was reverse transcribed. MiXCR, run by TCRdb on the immunoSEQ multiplex PCR reads, gives a single entry per CDR3 protein. The table lists about 290,000 distinct CDR3 sequences, over 75% of them singletons. The specimen sequenced was CD8+ T cells from PBMCs. The receptors here all came from a human donor with multiple sclerosis.

The DNA of the CDR3 is TGTGCCAGCAGTTTATTAGCAGGAGGGGCCAACGTCCTGACTTTC. Encoded protein: CASSLLAGGANVLTF. The chain joins TRBV28 to TRBJ2-6, with unresolved D. The CDR3 is made up of 15 amino acids. The germline CDR1 and CDR2 sequences are MDHEN and SYDVKM. Trimming removed 1 base at V and 4 bases at J, with 8 bases between. Full variable domain (remainder filled in from reference TRBV28 and TRBJ2-6): DVKVTQSSRYLVKRTGEKVFLECVQDMDHENMFWYRQDPGLGLRLIYFSYDVKMKEKGDIPEGYSVSREKKERFSLILESASTNQTSMYLCASSLLAGGANVLTFGAGSRLTVL.

The chain has TRBV4-3 and TRBJ1-4; no clear D. Germline-derived CDR1 and CDR2 are LGHNA and YSLEER. The CDR3 is 16 residues long. V shed 4 bases and J shed 8 bases, with 20 bases lying between them. As DNA, the CDR3 is TGCGCCAGCAGCCTGGAAACGACCCCGACGAGCGAAAAACTGTTTTTT. This gives the protein CASSLETTPTSEKLFF.

The chain couples TRBV20-1 to TRBJ1-1; D uncertain. Trimming stripped 2 bases from V and 0 bases from J, with 4 bases between. This CDR3 comprises 12 residues. The germline V gene has CDR1 DFQATT and CDR2 SNEGSKA (reference sequence). The CDR3 region is CSARPLNTEAFF. The DNA for the CDR3 is TGCAGTGCTAGACCGTTGAACACTGAAGCTTTCTTT.

The rearrangement joins TRBV4-3 to TRBJ2-1, with 13 bases aligning to TRBD2. V gave up 0 bases and J gave up 7 bases; unmatched junction bases: 18. Germline CDR1 and CDR2: LGHNA and YSLEER. This CDR3 has 21 residues. The CDR3 DNA reads TGCGCCAGCAGCCAAGAGGTTGATCTTCATCGGACTAGCGGGAGAGTAAATGAGCAGTTCTTC. It encodes CASSQEVDLHRTSGRVNEQFF.

The sample holds one count of this clonotype. The rearrangement uses TRBV29-1 and TRBJ2-2; 9 bases fit TRBD1. Germline CDR1 SQVTM, CDR2 ANQGSEA. Trimming at V came to 3 bases and at J to 1 base, leaving 9 bases not matched to a gene. The CDR3 has 17 residues. CDR3 coding DNA: TGCAGCGTTGATATTTGTAAGGGACAGGGGAACACCGGGGAGCTGTTTTTT. Translating it yields CSVDICKGQGNTGELFF.

In DNA form, the CDR3 reads TGTGCCAGCTCGCCAGTAGGGGACCCCGGAGACGAGCAGTACTTC. Translated: CASSPVGDPGDEQYF. The chain carries TRBV9 and TRBJ2-7; D is tentatively TRBD1 or TRBD2 (5 bases each). CDR1 and CDR2 (germline): SGDLS, YYNGEE. V lost 7 bases to trimming and J lost 5 bases, with 22 bases between them. This CDR3 region has 15 residues.

This sequence joins TRBV6-2 or TRBV6-3 and TRBJ1-1; a weak D match, TRBD1 (6 bases). Germline CDR1 MNHEY, CDR2 SVGEGT. The V end lost 6 bases, the J end lost 1 base, and 30 bases lay between the germline ends. The CDR3 extends over 20 amino acids. The CDR3 DNA is TGTGCCAGCAGATATACCTTACTGACAGGAGCTCGCCTAAGGAACACTGAAGCTTTCTTT. Protein sequence: CASRYTLLTGARLRNTEAFF.

This clonotype was seen only once. This rearrangement joins TRBV6-2 or TRBV6-3 to TRBJ2-1; the D is unclear. Trimming cost V 5 bases and J 6 bases, with 11 bases left between them. Germline CDR1 is MNHEY and CDR2 is SVGEGT. The CDR3 runs to 13 residues. In DNA form, the CDR3 reads TGTGCCAGCAGTGTTCCCGAGTCCAATGAGCAGTTCTTC. Translating gives CASSVPESNEQFF.

This clonotype was counted between two and nine times. This sequence joins TRBV2 and TRBJ2-7; 10 nucleotides match TRBD2. Germline V gene sequence: CDR1 SNHLY, CDR2 FYNNEI. J gave up 0 bases and V 3 bases, and 2 bases lay outside the gene matches. This CDR3 contains 15 residues. DNA of the CDR3: TGTGCCAGCAGTGAGGGACTAGCGAACTCCTACGAGCAGTACTTC. Its protein is CASSEGLANSYEQYF. Combining the CDR3 with reference TRBV2 and TRBJ2-7 gives the whole variable domain EPEVTQTPSHQVTQMGQEVILRCVPISNHLYFYWYRQILGQKVEFLVSFYNNEISEKSEIFDDQFSVERPDGSNFTLKIRSTKLEDSAMYFCASSEGLANSYEQYFGPGTRLTVT.

The CDR3 protein is CASSKLGVDIQYF. The CDR3 nucleotides are TGTGCCAGCAGCAAACTTGGGGTCGACATTCAGTACTTC. J is TRBJ2-4 and V is TRBV21-1. TRBV21-1 is tagged as a pseudogene. There are 13 residues in the CDR3.

This clonotype was observed a few times. V and J are TRBV14 and TRBJ2-1; D unresolved. The CDR3 runs 15 residues. Germline assignment: CDR1 SGHDN and CDR2 FVKESK. Trimming removed 4 bases at V and 8 bases at J, with 18 bases between. CDR3 protein: CASSLRPADPHEQFF. CDR3 DNA sequence: TGTGCCAGCAGCCTCCGGCCTGCGGATCCCCATGAGCAGTTCTTC.

The chain's CDR3 is CATSSPQQGRYEQYF. The CDR3 DNA reads as TGTGCCACCAGCAGCCCACAACAGGGGCGGTACGAGCAGTACTTC. This sequence joins TRBV15 and TRBJ2-7, with 7 bases matching TRBD1. Germline trimming cut 3 bases from V and 4 bases from J; bases unmatched to any gene: 9. This CDR3 contains 15 residues. Germline V gene sequence: CDR1 LNHNV, CDR2 YYDKDF (reference sequence).

V gene TRBV29-1 combines with J gene TRBJ1-1; D gene unclear. CDR3 length: 13 residues. Trimming removed 8 bases at V and 4 bases at J, with 17 bases between. Germline V gene lookup returns CDR1 SQVTM and CDR2 ANQGSEA. The CDR3 is CSFRLGQTTEAFF. CDR3 coding DNA: TGCAGCTTCAGATTGGGCCAGACCACTGAAGCTTTCTTT.

The chain links TRBV27 to TRBJ2-1; a possible D gene is TRBD2 (6 bases). The CDR3 is 15 residues long. V gave up 3 bases and J gave up 5 bases, with 14 bases separating them. Germline assignment: CDR1 MNHEY and CDR2 SMNVEV (reference sequence). CDR3: CASSFHGRSDNEQFF. CDR3 sequence (DNA): TGTGCCAGCAGTTTCCACGGGAGAAGTGACAATGAGCAGTTCTTC.

J is TRBJ2-7 and V is TRBV4-1; D uncertain. The germline V gene encodes CDR1 MGHRA and CDR2 YSYEKL. The CDR3 is 16 residues long. V was shortened by 0 bases and J by 2 bases, with 14 bases between the two germline ends. The CDR3 DNA follows: TGCGCCAGCAGCCAAGAAGACCCGGGCCGCACCTACGAGCAGTACTTC. Translating gives CASSQEDPGRTYEQYF.

The chain combines TRBV28 with TRBJ2-2; unclear D gene. This CDR3 region has 13 residues. Germline lookup yields CDR1 MDHEN and CDR2 SYDVKM. Trimming cost V 5 bases and J 8 bases, with 12 bases left between them. In nucleotides, the CDR3 is TGTGCCAGCAGTGCCCTTCGCGAAGGGGAGCTGTTTTTT. This gives the protein CASSALREGELFF.

The genes are TRBV5-3 and TRBJ2-5; 10 nucleotides agree with TRBD1. TRBV5-3 is assigned to the ORF class and has an uncertain function. CDR3 size: 17 residues. J was trimmed by 4 bases and V by 3 bases; bases with no gene match: 12. Here the CDR3 DNA reads TGTGCCAGAAGCTGCGGGACAGGGGAGAAGGCAGGAGAGACCCAGTACTTC. Translation: CARSCGTGEKAGETQYF.

CDR3: CSVEGYREGNEQFF. The CDR3 DNA follows: TGCAGCGTTGAGGGGTACAGGGAAGGCAATGAGCAGTTCTTC. This sequence joins TRBV29-1 and TRBJ2-1; maybe TRBD1 (6 bases). This CDR3 spans 14 amino acids. Germline V gene lookup returns CDR1 SQVTM and CDR2 ANQGSEA. The V end was cut by 3 bases, the J end by 6 bases, with 15 bases between.

This chain uses TRBV27 with TRBJ2-7, with TRBD2 identical over 13 bases. V gave up 0 bases and J gave up 4 bases; unmatched junction bases: 9. The CDR3 length is 18 residues. Germline V gives CDR1 MNHEY, CDR2 SMNVEV (reference sequence). This CDR3 reads CASSLSAPGLAGLYEQYF. The CDR3 nucleotides read TGTGCCAGCAGTTTATCGGCCCCGGGACTAGCGGGGTTGTACGAGCAGTACTTC.

J is TRBJ2-7 and V is TRBV30, with D possibly matching TRBD1 (5 bases). Germline V lookup: CDR1 GTSNPN, CDR2 SVGIG (reference sequence). The CDR3 length is 11 residues. V was pared by 3 bases and J by 7 bases, with 10 bases between. The CDR3 protein is CAWSAYREQYF. Here the CDR3 DNA reads TGTGCCTGGAGCGCTTACAGGGAGCAGTACTTC.

This clonotype was counted once. The rearrangement uses TRBV6-2 or TRBV6-3 and TRBJ1-5; D uncertain. Looked up from germline, CDR1 is MNHEY and CDR2 is SVGEGT. This CDR3 is 16 amino acids long. The germline V and J ends were trimmed by 8 bases and 0 bases, with 17 bases remaining between them. The CDR3 loop reads CASCCPAGDSNQPQHF. For the CDR3, the DNA is TGTGCCAGCTGCTGTCCGGCCGGGGATAGCAATCAGCCCCAGCATTTT.

J is TRBJ2-5 and V is TRBV7-9; D not resolved. This CDR3 is 14 amino acids long. With 5 bases removed from V and 2 bases from J, the gap between germline ends came to 12 bases. Germline values: CDR1 SEHNR, CDR2 FQNEAQ (reference sequence). CDR3 sequence reads: CASSPQAQQETQYF. Written as DNA, the CDR3 is TGTGCCAGCAGCCCCCAGGCTCAGCAAGAGACCCAGTACTTC.

J is TRBJ2-1 and V is TRBV30; D is unclear. The CDR3 totals 11 residues. Trimming took 1 base from V and 6 from J, leaving 4 bases between them. Germline CDR1 is GTSNPN and CDR2 is SVGIG (reference sequence). The CDR3 DNA reads TGTGCCTGGAGTGGATCCAATGAGCAGTTCTTC. Protein: CAWSGSNEQFF.

The rearrangement links TRBV7-9 to TRBJ1-1; D is undetermined. The CDR3 extends over 14 amino acids. Trimming stripped 5 bases from V and 4 bases from J, with 14 bases between. Looked up from germline, CDR1 is SEHNR and CDR2 is FQNEAQ (reference sequence). CDR3 loop: CASSLIGQATEAFF. The CDR3, as DNA: TGTGCCAGCAGCCTGATCGGGCAGGCCACTGAAGCTTTCTTT. Drawing the rest from reference TRBV7-9 and TRBJ1-1, the complete variable domain is DTGVSQNPRHKITKRGQNVTFRCDPISEHNRLYWYRQTLGQGPEFLTYFQNEAQLEKSRLLSDRFSAERPKGSFSTLEIQRTEQGDSAMYLCASSLIGQATEAFFGQGTRLTVV.

CDR3 DNA: TGTGCCAGCAGCTTATTAACCGTCGGGGCAGCCGCCCGCACTGGAAACACCATATATTTT. Its protein product is CASSLLTVGAAARTGNTIYF. This chain links TRBV11-2 with TRBJ1-3, with D maybe TRBD1 (5 bases). Trimming pared 2 bases from V and 2 bases from J, leaving 25 bases between. Germline values: CDR1 SGHAT, CDR2 FQNNGV. This CDR3 spans 20 amino acids.

This chain links TRBV20-1 with TRBJ2-6; perhaps TRBD2 as D (6 bases). Looked up from germline, CDR1 is DFQATT and CDR2 is SNEGSKA (reference sequence). The CDR3 runs 14 residues. The ends were cut back, 2 bases at V and 10 bases at J, with 15 bases in the middle. The CDR3 reads CSARRAGPLNVLTF. The DNA of the CDR3 is TGCAGTGCTAGAAGGGCGGGGCCTCTGAACGTCCTGACTTTC.

The chain couples TRBV19 to TRBJ2-1; a possible D gene is TRBD2 (5 bases). This CDR3 has 16 residues. Germline assignment: CDR1 LNHDA and CDR2 SQIVND (reference sequence). V dropped 3 bases and J dropped 0 bases, with 12 bases sitting between them. CDR3 coding DNA: TGTGCCAGTAGTATTGAGGGTGTGAGCTCCTACAATGAGCAGTTCTTC. Its protein is CASSIEGVSSYNEQFF.

V and J are TRBV5-8 and TRBJ2-7, with D tentatively TRBD1 (5 bases). Germline CDR1 and CDR2: SGHTS and YDEGEE. This CDR3 has 14 amino acids. Trimming removed 1 base at V and 2 bases at J, with 10 bases between. CDR3 residues: CASSLKQAPYEQYF. DNA for the CDR3: TGTGCCAGCAGCTTGAAACAGGCCCCCTACGAGCAGTACTTC.

The CDR3 is CAWSGNKEAFF. CDR3 sequence (DNA): TGTGCCTGGAGTGGCAATAAGGAAGCTTTCTTT. This chain links TRBV30 with TRBJ1-1; D is ambiguous. V was shortened by 1 base and J by 8 bases, with 8 bases between the two germline ends. There are 11 residues in the CDR3. The V gene's germline CDR1 is GTSNPN and CDR2 SVGIG (reference sequence).